This TCR beta chain was found in a study of cytomegalovirus exposure and HLA in healthy donors (dated by TCRdb to 2017 to 2019). Notes on the research overall: An earlier analysis of roughly 500 of the donors reported around 280 Gb of sequence data and 117 million unique TCR beta sequences obtained from approximately 180 million T cells. Roughly 320 gigabases of sequencing data and about 92 million unique TCR sequences made up an early release that covered roughly 670 HLA-typed donors. Among the roughly 390 genotyped donors, around 81% belonged to the genetic ancestry cluster associated with self-reported Caucasian donors. The study aimed to test whether cataloging public T cell receptors could reveal signatures of past pathogen exposure. The study profiled the T cell repertoires of under 700 subjects by immunosequencing and related them to cytomegalovirus serostatus. In addition to the first cohort of around 670 subjects, a separate validation cohort of approximately 120 different subjects was used. To predict cytomegalovirus infection status, the study combined high-throughput TCR immunosequencing, statistical association of individual TCRs with disease status, and machine learning. A later analysis re-analyzed previously published TCR beta repertoires from roughly 630 donors and added high-resolution HLA genotyping to study TCR occurrence patterns. In the later analysis, no new phenotypic data were used to find candidate immune exposures; instead, reliance was placed on TCR beta sequences and their occurrence across donors. In an earlier analysis of roughly 580 of the donors, high-throughput TCR beta sequencing was used to judge whether each TCR beta V gene segment behaved as functional or pseudogenic. Alongside the repertoire data, information on donor age, sex, ethnicity and CMV serostatus was compiled. In a later genetic analysis, genome-wide SNP genotypes for about 55% of the roughly 700 donors were used, and that subset was treated as a discovery cohort. All discovery cohort repertoires had been generated on a single sequencing platform. Both class I and class II loci were covered by HLA typing, at four-digit resolution. The number of donors typed differed by locus, with about 629-630 for A, B, C, DRB1 and DQB1, roughly 520 for DQA1, approximately 580 for DPA1, and about 450 for DPB1. Because of strong linkage in the cohort, five DR-DQ haplotypes were treated as single units for association and clustering. Among about 400 genotyped donors of the cohort, an average of around 250,000 unique TCR beta nucleotide sequences was sequenced per donor, of which about 18% were non-productive.

CDR1 and CDR2 are read off the germline V gene (reference sequence) as SGHNT and YYREEE. The CDR3, cysteine through phenylalanine, is 13 amino acids long. The DNA shown is the 39-base CDR3, in frame from base 1. Trimmed from V: 4 bases; trimmed from J: 2 bases; junction bases lacking a gene match: 2. In total, roughly 670 healthy bone marrow donors made up the cohort. At the time of sampling, all cohort members were nominally healthy, though unrecorded immune exposures were likely present. The donor was CMV seropositive and was included in the group of 250 to 350 seropositive cohort members. A peripheral blood sample was collected from each donor, and TCR beta sequencing was performed on peripheral blood mononuclear cells. Genomic DNA was extracted from the blood cell samples with the Qiagen DNeasy Blood Extraction Kit. General findings and caveats noted by the study authors: The authors suggested that the approach could potentially be extended to other disease states and immunological phenotypes. When HLA alleles, especially DR and DQ, strongly co-occurred, attributing TCR associations to individual alleles was difficult. The study gave a list of about 150 TCR beta chains associated with cytomegalovirus. This cohort had only TCR beta chains sequenced, and the lack of alpha or paired-chain data limited which features could be detected. A group of highly shared sequence variants was considered likely to be a technical artifact of the sequencing pipeline. Linkage disequilibrium might explain the correlated functional status among segregating V segments, but an unknown experimental factor could not be ruled out. Some IMGT-functional V segments, including TRBV6-2 and TRBV6-3, could not be distinguished by the 87-base-pair reads and were therefore excluded. A further reported finding was that TCR beta sequences accurately predicted the HLA-A and HLA-B alleles for most subjects in the first cohort. Sequencing depth was assumed to be roughly uniform across donors in the presence/absence analyses, though that assumption may not hold. In a later genetic analysis, fewer N-insertions in productive TCRs were reported among donors in an Asian-associated ancestry cluster than the roughly 700-donor mean. Immune exposure information for the cohort was limited to CMV serostatus. Most CMV-associated TCR beta chains appeared to be HLA-restricted in a later analysis, and the HLA associations seemed to be driven largely by CMV exposure. In vitro tests confirmed that a few of the cytomegalovirus-associated TCR beta chains recognize cytomegalovirus antigens. HLA typing was unavailable for some donors at each locus, so association tests used only the typed subset. In a later analysis, some 17,000 TCR beta sequences were associated with specific HLA alleles at a false discovery rate of 0.05. The classifier was reported to diagnose cytomegalovirus status with high specificity and sensitivity in both the original cohort and the validation cohort. A later analysis found that TCR association rates varied across HLA loci, with DRB1 alleles showing the most associated TCRs and HLA-C alleles the fewest. A later analysis found that HLA-associated TCR beta chains were more clonally expanded and had lower generation probabilities than equally common non-associated chains. Across donors, most TCR sequences were observed very rarely, whereas some public TCRs were present in many individuals. Because counts were too low, about 15 rarely observed V segments, including chromosome 9 orphons, were left out of the earlier analysis of several hundred of the donors. A later analysis reported that several top co-occurrence clusters appeared linked to parvovirus B19, influenza, CMV and Epstein-Barr virus. An association between a missense DCLRE1C variant and V-gene and J-gene trimming of TCR beta chains was found in a later genetic analysis and replicated in an independent cohort. In an earlier analysis of several hundred of the donors, most TCR beta V segments were observed in productive rearrangements about 90% or about 30% of the time, broadly matching IMGT annotations.

In the case of this clone: Its antigen is unknown. Base qualities are not at hand, and no much larger clone is one base apart. This CDR3 is also generated by other DNA sequences in the sample.

The method behind the library was the immunoSEQ multiplex PCR assay. For the multiplex PCR, a mixture combining 60 forward primers for TCR Vbeta segments and 13 reverse primers for TCR Jbeta segments was used. A multiplex PCR assay on genomic DNA amplified the CDR3 region of rearranged TCR beta genes. On the Illumina HiSeq System, the amplified TCR beta libraries were sequenced as 87-base-pair reads. As for the authors' bioinformatics: In a later analysis, 77 million or so unique TCR beta chains were counted across the 650 to 750 repertoires, and roughly 11 million of these chains were shared by at least two donors. A nearest-neighbor algorithm error-corrected the raw reads and collapsed the reads into unique sequences, merging closely related sequences to remove PCR and sequencing errors. V, D and J gene segments were assigned by aligning CDR3 sequences to IMGT reference sequences. For a sequence to be retained, at least a six-nucleotide match to both a V gene segment and a J gene segment was required. Rearrangements were classified as productive when the CDR3 lacked stop codons and remained in frame with V and J, and all other rearrangements were classified as non-productive. CDR3 was defined according to IMGT convention as the region running from the second conserved V-encoded cysteine to the conserved J-encoded phenylalanine. Sequences without an unambiguous match to a single V gene segment were excluded from the earlier analysis of a few hundred of the donors. In an earlier analysis of 587 of the donors, a V segment was called functional when productive rearrangements were above 56.7%, and segregating when the standard deviation between donors exceeded 5%. A statistical classification framework was built to diagnose cytomegalovirus status from the catalog of TCR beta chain sequences. V and J gene assignment, in a later analysis, came from comparing TCR nucleotide sequences with IMGT/GENE-DB human TR gene sequences. The TCRdist pipeline was used in a later analysis to assign CDR3 sequences and most-parsimonious VDJ recombination scenarios. In a later analysis, each TCR beta chain was defined by its CDR3 amino acid sequence together with its V-gene family, and reads without a unique V-gene family were excluded. As a way to deal with suspected cross-contamination and a sequencing artifact, a later analysis dropped roughly 620 nucleotide sequences that were highly shared and had low generation probability. In a later analysis, a clonal expansion index was calculated for each public chain from normalized within-repertoire ranks of inferred template counts. Generation probabilities in a later analysis came from a VDJ recombination model fitted to out-of-frame rearrangements, and those results were checked against IGoR. Hypergeometric tests were used in a later analysis to score TCR-TCR, TCR-HLA and TCR-CMV co-occurrence, with a repertoire-size bias correction applied to the TCR pairs. In a later analysis, false discovery rates were estimated by permuting HLA or CMV assignments 20 times. A later analysis grouped co-occurring TCRs with DBSCAN, adding TCRdist sequence similarity when clustering within HLA-allele-positive subsets. Co-occurrence clustering excluded repertoires with fewer than 30,000 or more than 120,000 public chains, plus five with anomalous nucleotide sharing. This immuneACCESS table, as held by TCRdb, lists in-frame sequences with V and J called but not all clones. Of the missing ones, under half trace to an unresolved V gene in checked studies; the others have no known cause. V and J calls and clone size follow that table, whereas D and trimming were derived from the DNA. In all, the sample holds 100,000 to 150,000 clones, and over 70% of those were seen once. Together, the top ten hold 2.1% of the sample.

The receptor was derived from a woman between 40 and 55 years old in good health and CMV-seropositive. The rearranged segments are TRBV5-4 and TRBJ1-2, with 7 bases in between that match TRBD1. The sample was PBMCs. CDR3 protein: CASSPDRNYGYTF. DNA sequence: TGTGCCAGCAGCCCGGACAGGAACTATGGCTACACCTTC.